The 21 T cell receptor beta chains listed next were all sequenced from one sample in a study of blood T cell repertoires in COVID-19. TCRdb keeps only in-frame clones here, not all; method: immunoSEQ multiplex PCR. The profile shows about 100,000 clones, 88% of them singletons. Sequenced input: peripheral blood. These receptor sequences come from a human donor in a cohort sampled during active COVID-19.

V gene TRBV6-5 combines with J gene TRBJ1-2; 9 bases line up with TRBD1. Germline trimming cut 2 bases from V and 3 bases from J; bases unmatched to any gene: 7. Germline V gene data show CDR1 as MNHEY and CDR2 as SVGAGI. The CDR3 has 16 amino acids. The CDR3 protein is CASSYAGQGIYYGYTF. The CDR3 nucleotides are TGTGCCAGCAGTTACGCGGGACAGGGAATTTACTATGGCTACACCTTC.

This chain links TRBV5-1 with TRBJ2-1; 8 bases are shared with TRBD2. Germline V gene data show CDR1 as SGHRS and CDR2 as YFSETQ. Trimming at V came to 6 bases and at J to 2 bases, leaving 10 bases not matched to a gene. The CDR3 is 16 residues long. The CDR3, as DNA: TGCGCCAGCATCTCCGGGGGTAGCGGGGCCTACAATGAGCAGTTCTTC. It codes for CASISGGSGAYNEQFF.

This rearrangement joins TRBV2 to TRBJ2-4; 13 bases agree with TRBD2. The CDR3 covers 15 residues. Per germline, CDR1 SNHLY and CDR2 FYNNEI. V was pared by 7 bases and J by 3 bases, with 3 bases of the junction left unmatched. DNA of the CDR3: TGTGCCAGCACACTAGCGGGAGGGGACAAAAACATTCAGTACTTC. Amino acid sequence: CASTLAGGDKNIQYF.

This chain links TRBV19 with TRBJ2-3, with 7 nucleotides matching TRBD1. In germline, CDR1 is LNHDA, CDR2 SQIVND (reference sequence). The length of the CDR3 is 14 residues. V dropped 1 base and J dropped 6; count of bases not matched to a gene: 4. The chain's CDR3 is CASSIGQGIDTQYF. In DNA form, the CDR3 reads TGTGCCAGTAGTATAGGACAGGGTATTGATACGCAGTATTTT.

The chain carries TRBV19 and TRBJ1-4; 12 nucleotides line up with TRBD1. The CDR3 spans 15 residues. The germline CDR1 and CDR2 sequences are LNHDA and SQIVND (reference sequence). V was clipped by 7 bases and J by 5 bases; unmatched bases: 5. The CDR3 sequence is CASIGTGGVNEKLFF. Here the CDR3 DNA reads TGTGCCAGTATTGGGACAGGGGGCGTAAATGAAAAACTGTTTTTT.

The J gene is TRBJ1-2, the V gene TRBV2, with 7 positions matching TRBD1. The germline CDR1 and CDR2 sequences are SNHLY and FYNNEI. V dropped 2 bases and J dropped 3; count of bases not matched to a gene: 0. The CDR3 totals 13 residues. The DNA of the CDR3 is TGTGCCAGCAGTGAACAGGGGGACTATGGCTACACCTTC. Its translation is CASSEQGDYGYTF. The variable domain in full, with the rest retrieved from reference TRBV2 and TRBJ1-2, is EPEVTQTPSHQVTQMGQEVILRCVPISNHLYFYWYRQILGQKVEFLVSFYNNEISEKSEIFDDQFSVERPDGSNFTLKIRSTKLEDSAMYFCASSEQGDYGYTFGSGTRLTVV.

The count of this clone is one. One end of the junction fails to match germline, which may point to a read error. This sequence joins TRBV7-7 and TRBJ2-6, with 7 bases fitting TRBD1. CDR3 length: 15 residues. Per germline, CDR1 SSHAT and CDR2 FNYEAQ (reference sequence). In DNA form, the CDR3 reads TGTGCTAGCAGCCCCGGGACAGCTGGGGCCAACGTCCTGACTTTC. Translation: CASSPGTAGANVLTF.

This clone was counted once. This chain connects TRBV7-6 to TRBJ1-4, with unresolved D. Germline V gene sequence: CDR1 SGHVS, CDR2 FNYEAQ. Trimming removed 5 bases from V and 3 bases from J, with 7 bases in between. This CDR3 is built from 13 residues. CDR3 DNA sequence: TGTGCCAGCAGCGCCACAGCTAATGAAAAACTGTTTTTT. The encoded protein is CASSATANEKLFF.

The rearrangement joins TRBV4-1 to TRBJ2-2, with 15 bases identical to TRBD2. The CDR3 length is 20 residues. The V segment lost 3 bases and the J segment 3 bases; nucleotides outside the gene matches: 11. Germline V gene lookup returns CDR1 MGHRA and CDR2 YSYEKL. The CDR3 is CASSQPPGLAGGRDTGELFF. As DNA, the CDR3 is TGCGCCAGCAGCCAGCCCCCGGGACTAGCGGGGGGCCGGGACACCGGGGAGCTGTTTTTT.

The genes are TRBV25-1 and TRBJ1-1, with D maybe TRBD1 (6 bases). This CDR3 has 13 amino acids. V dropped 6 bases and J dropped 5 bases, with 13 bases sitting between them. Germline values: CDR1 MGHDK, CDR2 SYGVNS. This chain's CDR3 is CASSSTGMTEAFF. The DNA of the CDR3 is TGTGCCAGCAGCAGTACAGGGATGACTGAAGCTTTCTTT.

The chain links TRBV18 to TRBJ2-1, with TRBD2 identical over 7 bases. The CDR3 length is 11 residues. J lost 12 bases, V lost 10 bases, and 9 bases had no gene match. Germline loops: CDR1 KGHSH, CDR2 LQKENI. The CDR3 here is CATIERGSQFF. The CDR3, as DNA: TGTGCCACCATTGAGCGGGGATCGCAGTTCTTC.

The chain combines TRBV19 with TRBJ1-1; TRBD1 aligns across 7 bases. CDR3 length equals 15 residues. With 8 bases clipped from V and 0 bases from J, the junction kept 9 bases outside the gene matches. Germline V gene lookup returns CDR1 LNHDA and CDR2 SQIVND (reference sequence). The CDR3 sequence is CASHHRTGMNTEAFF. The CDR3 DNA reads as TGTGCCAGTCACCACCGGACAGGTATGAACACTGAAGCTTTCTTT.

V is TRBV18 and J is TRBJ1-1, with D possibly TRBD1 on 6 matching bases. CDR3 length: 13 amino acids. V was clipped by 7 bases and J by 0 bases, with 9 bases between them. Germline lookup yields CDR1 KGHSH and CDR2 LQKENI. The CDR3 DNA reads as TGTGCCAGCTTGGGACAAATGAACACTGAAGCTTTCTTT. It codes for CASLGQMNTEAFF.

This clone came up once. This chain connects TRBV7-2 to TRBJ2-7, with a possible D match to TRBD2 (6 bases). CDR1 and CDR2 (germline): SGHTA, FQGNSA. The CDR3 runs 12 residues. V was shortened by 4 bases and J by 6 bases, with 10 bases between the two germline ends. The CDR3 loop reads CASSYFGGEQYF. The DNA of the CDR3 is TGTGCCAGCAGCTACTTCGGGGGCGAGCAGTACTTC.

The chain couples TRBV7-6 to TRBJ2-1; 8 positions agree with TRBD2. The CDR3 extends over 13 amino acids. Germline V gene sequence: CDR1 SGHVS, CDR2 FNYEAQ. J gave up 13 bases and V 1 base, and 6 bases lay outside the gene matches. The CDR3 protein is CASSLGGSGAQFF. In DNA form, the CDR3 reads TGTGCCAGCAGCTTAGGTGGTAGCGGGGCCCAGTTCTTC.

The chain links TRBV11-2 to TRBJ1-5; 9 nucleotides agree with TRBD1. Germline loops: CDR1 SGHAT, CDR2 FQNNGV. CDR3 length equals 16 residues. Trimming at V came to 0 bases and at J to 7 bases, leaving 7 bases not matched to a gene. CDR3 amino acids: CASSLDPRTGAQPQHF. In nucleotides, the CDR3 is TGTGCCAGCAGCTTAGATCCTAGGACAGGGGCCCAGCCCCAGCATTTT.

The rearrangement joins TRBV6-5 to TRBJ1-2; tentatively, D is TRBD1 (6 bases). The CDR3 length is 14 residues. V was trimmed by 6 bases and J by 14 bases, leaving 25 bases between them. Germline lookup yields CDR1 MNHEY and CDR2 SVGAGI. The CDR3 DNA follows: TGTGCCAGCAGGGCCGGGGGGCAAGATAAAGCGCAAACCTTC. Its translation: CASRAGGQDKAQTF.

The V gene is TRBV28, the J gene TRBJ1-2; maybe TRBD1 (6 bases). This CDR3 region has 13 residues. Trimming cost V 5 bases and J 2 bases, with 9 bases left between them. Germline V gene sequence: CDR1 MDHEN, CDR2 SYDVKM. The CDR3 region is CASSLGQNYGYTF. CDR3 in DNA: TGTGCCAGCAGTCTTGGACAGAACTATGGCTACACCTTC.

The chain employs TRBV7-9 and TRBJ2-3; no firm D call. Germline V lookup: CDR1 SEHNR, CDR2 FQNEAQ (reference sequence). The CDR3 has 12 amino acids. The ends were cut back, 3 bases at V and 6 bases at J, with 7 bases in the middle. Written as DNA, the CDR3 is TGTGCCAGCAGCTTGACAATGGATACGCAGTATTTT. It is translated as CASSLTMDTQYF. Complete variable domain (other parts from reference TRBV7-9 and TRBJ2-3): DTGVSQNPRHKITKRGQNVTFRCDPISEHNRLYWYRQTLGQGPEFLTYFQNEAQLEKSRLLSDRFSAERPKGSFSTLEIQRTEQGDSAMYLCASSLTMDTQYFGPGTRLTVL.

This rearrangement joins TRBV2 to TRBJ1-1; 7 bases line up with TRBD1. Germline V lookup: CDR1 SNHLY, CDR2 FYNNEI. The CDR3 runs to 12 residues. Trimming removed 6 bases from V and 8 bases from J; junction bases left unmatched: 6. The CDR3 protein is CASRLDREEAFF. The CDR3 coding sequence is TGTGCCAGCAGGCTAGACAGGGAGGAAGCTTTCTTT.

CDR3 protein: CASSPSSGVYNEQFF. The CDR3 DNA is TGTGCCAGCAGCCCCTCTAGCGGGGTTTACAATGAGCAGTTCTTC. The chain couples TRBV7-3 to TRBJ2-1, with 9 bases aligning to TRBD2. CDR1 and CDR2 from the germline V gene are SGHTA and FQGTGA. The CDR3 is 15 residues long. Losses at the gene ends were 5 bases for V and 4 bases for J; bases not matched to a gene: 6.